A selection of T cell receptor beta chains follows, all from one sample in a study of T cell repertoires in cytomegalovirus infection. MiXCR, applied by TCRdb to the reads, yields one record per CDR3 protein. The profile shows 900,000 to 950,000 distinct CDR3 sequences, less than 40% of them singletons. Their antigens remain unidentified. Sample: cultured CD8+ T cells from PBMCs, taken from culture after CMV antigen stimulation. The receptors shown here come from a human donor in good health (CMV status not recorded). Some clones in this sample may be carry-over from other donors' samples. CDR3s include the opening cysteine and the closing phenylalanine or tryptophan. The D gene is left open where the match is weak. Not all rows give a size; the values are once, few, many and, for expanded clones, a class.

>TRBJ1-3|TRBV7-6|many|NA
CASSPEGGPSSGNTIYF
TGTGCCAGCAGCCCGGAGGGGGGCCCGAGCTCTGGAAACACCATATATTTT
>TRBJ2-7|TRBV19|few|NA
CASSIAGRDSYEQYF
TGTGCCAGTAGTATTGCAGGGCGGGACTCCTACGAGCAGTACTTC
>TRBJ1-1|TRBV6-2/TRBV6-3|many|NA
CASSYGYRTEAFF
TGTGCCAGCAGTTATGGGTACCGCACTGAAGCTTTCTTT
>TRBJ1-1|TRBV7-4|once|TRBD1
CASSLASGGAGIEAFF
TGTGCCAGCAGCTTAGCGTCAGGGGGGGCAGGGATTGAAGCTTTCTTT
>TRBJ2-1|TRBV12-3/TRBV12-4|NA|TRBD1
CASSPGTGFGNEQFF
TGTGCCAGCAGTCCCGGGACAGGGTTCGGCAATGAGCAGTTCTTC
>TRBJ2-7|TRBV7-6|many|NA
CASSSRTGPYEQYF
TGTGCCAGCAGCTCCCGGACCGGACCCTACGAGCAGTACTTC
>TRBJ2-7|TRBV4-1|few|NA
CASSGGVRSSYEQYF
TGCGCCAGCAGCGGAGGGGTCCGGAGCTCCTACGAGCAGTACTTC
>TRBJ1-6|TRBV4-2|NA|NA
CASSQEGRQVVSPLHF
TGTGCCAGCAGCCAAGAAGGACGGCAGGTGGTTTCACCCCTCCACTTT
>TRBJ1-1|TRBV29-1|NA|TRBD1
CSVELQGARTEAFF
TGCAGCGTTGAACTACAGGGGGCTCGCACTGAAGCTTTCTTT
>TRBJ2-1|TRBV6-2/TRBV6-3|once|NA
CASSRSQGGGYNEQFF
TGTGCCAGCAGTCGGTCGCAGGGAGGGGGGTACAATGAGCAGTTCTTC
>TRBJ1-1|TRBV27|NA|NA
CASSFRRTNTEAFF
TGTGCCAGCAGTTTCCGCCGGACAAACACTGAAGCTTTCTTT